This T cell receptor (beta chain) emerged from a study of cytomegalovirus exposure and HLA in healthy donors. Study-wide context: An analysis done earlier identified about 120 million unique TCR beta sequences from approximately 170 million T cells. Of all 400 or so donors who were genotyped, under 90% belonged to the Caucasian-associated ancestry cluster.

13 Jbeta primers and 60 Vbeta primers were used for the PCR. Only in-frame clones appear in the TCRdb table, and some are missing; sequencing was by immunoSEQ multiplex PCR. The sample lists approximately 99,000 clones, around 80% occurring once. In this sample, this clone turned up once. Its cognate antigen is unknown. Study findings and constraints: Being productive about 90% or about 30% of the time was typical of most TCR beta V segments in an earlier analysis.

This CDR3 has 16 residues. Germline CDR1 and CDR2: MGHDK and SYGVNS. The V segment lost 8 bases and the J segment 1 base; nucleotides outside the gene matches: 13. This clonotype was sampled from a man aged 35 to 55 in good health and CMV-seropositive. The V call is TRBV25-1, the J call TRBJ1-2; 7 nucleotides align to TRBD1. Sequenced material: PBMCs. CDR3 sequence: CASLGQSGGVNYGYTF. CDR3 nucleotides: TGTGCCAGCCTGGGACAGTCGGGAGGGGTTAACTATGGCTACACCTTC.